Listed below are T cell receptor beta chains from one sample, sequenced in a study of cytomegalovirus exposure and HLA in healthy donors. Clones were sequenced by immunoSEQ multiplex PCR, and TCRdb holds only the in-frame ones, with some missing. The sample includes some 170,000 clones, 80% of them seen just once. Sequencing was done on a sample of PBMCs. These receptors originate from a man younger than 35 in good health and CMV-seropositive. Each CDR3 is given with its conserved first and last residue. A D gene is named only where the DNA matches it firmly. Clone size is stated in some rows and not others, as once, few, many or a class when expanded.

clone size	V gene	J gene	CDR3 length	D gene	CDR3 DNA	CDR3 protein
NA	TRBV25-1	TRBJ2-3	11	NA	TGTGCCAGCAGTGATAGCGATACGCAGTATTTT	CASSDSDTQYF
NA	TRBV4-2	TRBJ2-7	13	NA	TGTGCCAGCAGCCAACGGAGAGTCAACGAGCAGTACTTC	CASSQRRVNEQYF
NA	TRBV5-5	TRBJ2-1	14	NA	TGTGCCAGCAGCTTGGCAAATTTGGGCGATGAGCAGTTCTTC	CASSLANLGDEQFF
NA	TRBV21-1	TRBJ1-5	14	NA	TGTGCCAGCAGCACAGGACAGGGAAATCAGCCCCAGCATTTT	CASSTGQGNQPQHF
NA	TRBV7-9	TRBJ2-1	16	TRBD2	TGTGCCAGCAGCTTAGCTCTCGGGCGGGGGTACAATGAGCAGTTCTTC	CASSLALGRGYNEQFF
NA	TRBV5-4	TRBJ2-3	16	TRBD2	TGTGCCAGCAGCTTAAGCGGGAGGAGGAGCACAGATACGCAGTATTTT	CASSLSGRRSTDTQYF
NA	TRBV7-9	TRBJ1-1	17	TRBD1	TGTGCCAGCAGCTTCCCGACAGGGGGATTAAGGAACACTGAAGCTTTCTTT	CASSFPTGGLRNTEAFF
NA	TRBV18	TRBJ2-5	13	NA	TGTGCCAGCTCACCACCGGGGCCGGAGACCCAGTACTTC	CASSPPGPETQYF
NA	TRBV15	TRBJ1-6	14	NA	TGTGCCACCAGCAGAGACAGGGATAATTCACCCCTCCACTTT	CATSRDRDNSPLHF
NA	TRBV29-1	TRBJ2-5	17	TRBD2	TGCAGCGTTGGACCCCCCGTGGGCGGGGGGATTCAAGAGACCCAGTACTTC	CSVGPPVGGGIQETQYF
few	TRBV6-5	TRBJ2-2	14	NA	TGTGCCAGCAGAAGACAGCCAAACACCGGGGAGCTGTTTTTT	CASRRQPNTGELFF
NA	TRBV5-4	TRBJ2-4	16	TRBD2	TGTGCCAGCAGCAACACGGGACTAGCGGGCACAAACATTCAGTACTTC	CASSNTGLAGTNIQYF
NA	TRBV5-1	TRBJ2-1	13	NA	TGCGCCAGCAGCGCGACGGGAAACAATGAGCAGTTCTTC	CASSATGNNEQFF
few	TRBV10-3	TRBJ1-1	15	NA	TGTGCCATCAGTGAGTCTCCGGGACAGAACACTGAAGCTTTCTTT	CAISESPGQNTEAFF
NA	TRBV7-9	TRBJ1-1	12	NA	TGTGCCAGCAGCCCATCGACACCTGAAGCTTTCTTT	CASSPSTPEAFF
NA	TRBV5-5	TRBJ1-2	16	NA	TGTGCCAGCAGCTTGGCCGGGTCAGGGTCTAACTATGGCTACACCTTC	CASSLAGSGSNYGYTF
NA	TRBV28	TRBJ2-3	15	TRBD1	TGTGCCAGCAGTTTCTCCCCCGACAGGGCAGATACGCAGTATTTT	CASSFSPDRADTQYF
NA	TRBV7-9	TRBJ1-4	17	NA	TGTGCCAGCAGCTTTGTAGGATCAAAAGGGAGTGGTGAAAAACTGTTTTTT	CASSFVGSKGSGEKLFF
NA	TRBV25-1	TRBJ1-2	14	NA	TGTGCCAGCAGTGAATTCCGGAGAAACTATGGCTACACCTTC	CASSEFRRNYGYTF
NA	TRBV6-6	TRBJ1-2	11	NA	TGTGCCAGCAGTACTCTCGATGGCTACACCTTC	CASSTLDGYTF
NA	TRBV9	TRBJ2-7	14	NA	TGTGCCAGCAGCTTTCTCCGGGACACTTACGAGCAGTACTTC	CASSFLRDTYEQYF
NA	TRBV4-1	TRBJ1-4	15	NA	TGCGCCAGCAGCCCCGCTCTCCAGGGTGACGAAAAACTGTTTTTT	CASSPALQGDEKLFF
NA	TRBV5-8	TRBJ2-1	16	NA	TGTGCCAGCAGCTTGGGAACACGGAGCTCCTACAATGAGCAGTTCTTC	CASSLGTRSSYNEQFF
NA	TRBV30	TRBJ2-2	16	TRBD1	TGTTCACTAAAAAGGGGGACAGCCATAAACACCGGGGAGCTGTTTTTT	CSLKRGTAINTGELFF
NA	TRBV27	TRBJ2-7	13	NA	TGTGCCAGCAGCAACCGGTTTCCCTACGAGCAGTACTTC	CASSNRFPYEQYF
NA	TRBV5-6	TRBJ1-3	18	NA	TGTGCCAGCAGCTTAGTGCGGCCGCAGGGGTTCTCTGGAAACACCATATATTTT	CASSLVRPQGFSGNTIYF
NA	TRBV10-2	TRBJ1-4	14	TRBD1	TGCGCCAGCAGTGAGTCCAGGGGGCGCGAAAAACTGTTTTTT	CASSESRGREKLFF
NA	TRBV7-9	TRBJ2-1	17	NA	TGTGCCAGCAGCTTAGCGTTTGCGGGGCCAGTTTCCGATGAGCAGTTCTTC	CASSLAFAGPVSDEQFF
NA	TRBV4-1	TRBJ2-3	17	TRBD2	TGCGCCAGCAGCCAAGTGGGAGGAACGGGGGGTGCAGATACGCAGTATTTT	CASSQVGGTGGADTQYF
NA	TRBV7-9	TRBJ1-1	14	NA	TGTGCCAGCAACGAGATACCTGGAGCCACTGAAGCTTTCTTT	CASNEIPGATEAFF
few	TRBV6-5	TRBJ1-2	14	NA	TGTGCCAGCACCCAAAACACCTTTCCCTATGGCTACACCTTC	CASTQNTFPYGYTF
NA	TRBV4-1	TRBJ1-5	15	NA	TGCGCCAGCAGCCAAATGCCCCGCGGCAATCAGCCCCAGCATTTT	CASSQMPRGNQPQHF
once	TRBV9	TRBJ2-7	14	TRBD1	TGTGCCAGCAGCCACCGGGACAGGGGCCTGGAGCAGTACTTC	CASSHRDRGLEQYF
NA	TRBV5-1	TRBJ2-3	15	NA	TGCGCCAGCAGCTTGGATAGGGGTGGGGCAGATACGCAGTATTTT	CASSLDRGGADTQYF
NA	TRBV7-9	TRBJ2-5	14	TRBD1	TGTGCCAGCAGCTCCCGGGACAGGGATTGGGAGCAGTACTTC	CASSSRDRDWEQYF
NA	TRBV19	TRBJ2-5	12	NA	TGTGCCAGTAGAGACAGAGGAGAGACCCAGTACTTC	CASRDRGETQYF
NA	TRBV28	TRBJ2-1	15	TRBD1	TGTGCCAGCATAACCCGGGACAGGGGGTTCAATGAGCAGTTCTTC	CASITRDRGFNEQFF
NA	TRBV7-2	TRBJ1-2	15	TRBD1	TGTGCCAGCAGCTCCGGGACAGGGTGGGCCTATGGCTACACCTTC	CASSSGTGWAYGYTF
once	TRBV6-6	TRBJ2-7	14	NA	TGTGCCAGCAGTTACTCGGGGAGCTCCTACGAGCAGTACTTC	CASSYSGSSYEQYF
NA	TRBV9	TRBJ1-4	15	NA	TGTGCCAGCAGCGCCGGATCGGGTTCGGTAGAAAAACTGTTTTTT	CASSAGSGSVEKLFF
NA	TRBV7-2	TRBJ2-7	16	TRBD2	TGTGCCAGCAGCTTGGGCGGGACTATGCTCCTAATCCCTCAGTACTTC	CASSLGGTMLLIPQYF
once	TRBV6-6	TRBJ2-7	11	NA	TGTGCCAGCAGTTCCTACTACGAGCAGTACTTC	CASSSYYEQYF
NA	TRBV5-1	TRBJ2-1	13	NA	TGCGCCAGCAAGACAGGCTCCTACAATGAGCAGTTCTTC	CASKTGSYNEQFF
NA	TRBV18	TRBJ1-1	15	TRBD1	TGTGCCAGCTCACCAGGCGGACAGGGGGGCACTGAAGCTTTCTTT	CASSPGGQGGTEAFF
NA	TRBV19	TRBJ2-2	15	TRBD1	TGTGCCAGTAGTATGGGGACAGGGGGTACCGGGGAGCTGTTTTTT	CASSMGTGGTGELFF
NA	TRBV5-1	TRBJ2-5	16	TRBD1	TGCACCAGCAGCAGATCCGGGGACAGGGGGTCAGAGACCCAGTACTTC	CTSSRSGDRGSETQYF
NA	TRBV5-6	TRBJ2-3	12	NA	TGTGCCAGCAGCTTGGTGCCCCGCGGGCTGTATTTT	CASSLVPRGLYF
NA	TRBV4-2	TRBJ1-1	15	NA	TGTGCCACACGAATTGAGTGGGCAGCGAACACTGAAGCTTTCTTT	CATRIEWAANTEAFF
NA	TRBV11-2	TRBJ2-5	17	TRBD2	TGTGCCAGCAGCACCAGGACTAGCGGGAGGGCCCGAGAGACCCAGTACTTC	CASSTRTSGRARETQYF
NA	TRBV9	TRBJ2-2	15	NA	TGTGCCAGCAGCGCTTATTCCGGGGGTACCGGGGAGCTGTTTTTT	CASSAYSGGTGELFF
NA	TRBV7-2	TRBJ2-5	14	TRBD2	TGTGCCAGCAGCAACGGACTAGCGGGAGAGACCCAGTACTTC	CASSNGLAGETQYF
NA	TRBV14	TRBJ1-2	17	TRBD1	TGTGCCAGCGCTTCTCCGGGACAGGGGCCCCCCCCCTATGGCTACACCTTC	CASASPGQGPPPYGYTF
few	TRBV11-2	TRBJ1-3	14	NA	TGTGCCAGCACGACAACTGAGTCTGGAAACACCATATATTTT	CASTTTESGNTIYF
NA	TRBV15	TRBJ1-2	14	TRBD1	TGTGCCACCAGCGTCCAGGGGGTGGATTATGGCTACACCTTC	CATSVQGVDYGYTF
once	TRBV30	TRBJ2-3	14	NA	TGTGCCTGGAGTACGGGACTTAGCACAGATACGCAGTATTTT	CAWSTGLSTDTQYF
NA	TRBV6-4	TRBJ2-3	16	TRBD1	TGTGCCAGCAGTGACTCTCCGGGACAGGGGGCAGATACGCAGTATTTT	CASSDSPGQGADTQYF
NA	TRBV5-1	TRBJ2-7	17	NA	TGCGCCAGCAGCCCCCAACCCGGGGTTAGAATCTCCTACGAGCAGTACTTC	CASSPQPGVRISYEQYF
NA	TRBV9	TRBJ1-1	13	NA	TGTGCCAGCCAGGAGGGGACGGGGACTGAAGCTTTCTTT	CASQEGTGTEAFF